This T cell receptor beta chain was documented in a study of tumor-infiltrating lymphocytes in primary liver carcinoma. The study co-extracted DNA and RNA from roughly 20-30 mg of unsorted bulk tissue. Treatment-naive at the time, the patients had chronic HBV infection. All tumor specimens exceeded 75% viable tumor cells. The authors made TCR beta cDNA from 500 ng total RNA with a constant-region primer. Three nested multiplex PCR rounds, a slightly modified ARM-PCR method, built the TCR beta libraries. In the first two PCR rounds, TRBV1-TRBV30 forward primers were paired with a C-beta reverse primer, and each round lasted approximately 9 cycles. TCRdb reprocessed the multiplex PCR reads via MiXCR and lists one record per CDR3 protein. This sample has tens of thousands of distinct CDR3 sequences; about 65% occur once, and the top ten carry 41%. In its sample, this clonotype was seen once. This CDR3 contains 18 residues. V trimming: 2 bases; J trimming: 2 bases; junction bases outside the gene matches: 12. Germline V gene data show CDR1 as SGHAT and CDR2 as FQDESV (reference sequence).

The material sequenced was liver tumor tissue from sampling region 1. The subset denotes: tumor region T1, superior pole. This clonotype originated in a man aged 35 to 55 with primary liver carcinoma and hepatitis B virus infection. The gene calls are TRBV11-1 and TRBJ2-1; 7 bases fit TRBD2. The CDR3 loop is CASSLRALSGGPYNEQFF. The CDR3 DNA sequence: TGTGCCAGCAGCTTAAGGGCACTATCGGGAGGTCCCTACAATGAGCAGTTCTTC.